A selection of T cell receptor beta chains follows, all from one sample in a study of beta chain features in type 1 diabetes. Using immunoSEQ multiplex PCR, the repertoire was profiled, and TCRdb retains in-frame clones only, with some absent. The sample records around 170,000 clones, approximately 9.1% being singletons. Sequenced material: central memory CD4+ T cells from blood. Receptors originate from a woman in her 30s with type 1 diabetes. CDR3s include the opening cysteine and the closing phenylalanine or tryptophan. D genes are given only for firm matches. For some rows the clone size is stated as once, few or many, or as a class when expanded; others skip it.

-	TRBV30	TRBD1	TRBJ1-2	TGTGCCTGGACTGAACGGGACAGGCCGAACTATGGCTACACCTTC	CAWTERDRPNYGYTF
-	TRBV5-4	TRBD1	TRBJ2-7	TGTGCCAGCAGCGGGGACAGGAGCTCCTACGAGCAGTACTTC	CASSGDRSSYEQYF
-	TRBV14	TRBD2	TRBJ2-3	TGTGCCAGCAGCGTGCCGGGACTAGGGATGCAGTATTTT	CASSVPGLGMQYF
-	TRBV5-1	-	TRBJ1-2	TGCGCCAGCAGCTTGGATGCAGGCTCTACCTACACCTTC	CASSLDAGSTYTF
few	TRBV4-1	TRBD2	TRBJ2-1	TGCGCCAGCAGCCCTCCCAGACTAGCGGCTTACAATGAGCAGTTCTTC	CASSPPRLAAYNEQFF
-	TRBV4-2	TRBD1	TRBJ2-5	TGTGCCAGCAGCCAAGAAAAGGGACAGCGGCCCCAGTACTTC	CASSQEKGQRPQYF
few	TRBV13	-	TRBJ2-3	TGTGCCAGCAGCTTAGTAGGGGGAGATACGCAGTATTTT	CASSLVGGDTQYF
few	TRBV29-1	-	TRBJ1-1	TGCAGCGCCAGTAACATGAACACTGAAGCTTTCTTT	CSASNMNTEAFF
few	TRBV5-1	-	TRBJ2-1	TGCGCCAGCAGCTTGGCTCCAAGTAGCTCCTACAATGAGCAGTTCTTC	CASSLAPSSSYNEQFF
few	TRBV28	-	TRBJ2-5	TGTGCCAGCAGCCCACAGGGTTTGATGGAGACCCAGTACTTC	CASSPQGLMETQYF
-	TRBV7-2	TRBD1	TRBJ1-2	TGTGCCAGCAGCCCGGGACAGGGATATGGCTACACCTTC	CASSPGQGYGYTF
few	TRBV19	TRBD2	TRBJ2-3	TGTGCCACCTCGAGACTAGCGGGAGGGGCAGATACGCAGTATTTT	CATSRLAGGADTQYF
-	TRBV5-1	TRBD2	TRBJ2-7	TGCGCCAGCAGGGACACTAGCGGGAGCCGAGAGCAGTACTTC	CASRDTSGSREQYF
-	TRBV2	TRBD1	TRBJ2-7	TGTGCCAGCGGTGGACAGGGACCCTACGAGCAGTACTTC	CASGGQGPYEQYF
few	TRBV7-9	-	TRBJ1-2	TGTGCCAGCAGCTTAGAGGAGGTCGATGGCTACACCTTC	CASSLEEVDGYTF
few	TRBV6-5	TRBD2	TRBJ2-7	TGTGCCAGCAGACCCTTACTAGCGGGAGTCGTCGAGCAGTACTTC	CASRPLLAGVVEQYF
few	TRBV7-3	-	TRBJ2-1	TGTGCCAGCAGCTTAGGTGGGGCTCACGACAATGAGCAGTTCTTC	CASSLGGAHDNEQFF
few	TRBV7-9	-	TRBJ1-2	TGTGCCAGCAGCTTAGATGGCGGAAACTATGGCTACACCTTC	CASSLDGGNYGYTF
few	TRBV5-1	TRBD1	TRBJ2-1	TGCGCCAGCAGCCAGCTACCTCGGACAGGGGGTGACAATGAGCAGTTCTTC	CASSQLPRTGGDNEQFF
few	TRBV4-2	-	TRBJ1-1	TGTGCCAGCAGCCAGGAGGACGGAGTAAAAGCTTTCTTT	CASSQEDGVKAFF
few	TRBV5-4	-	TRBJ1-2	TGTGCCAGCAGCGGCACTAACTATGGCTACACCTTC	CASSGTNYGYTF
few	TRBV18	TRBD2	TRBJ2-1	TGTGCCAGCTCACCCCCTAGCGGGTTCTCCTACAATGAGCAGTTCTTC	CASSPPSGFSYNEQFF
-	TRBV30	-	TRBJ1-1	TGTGCCTGGAGTGTAAACCCGGGCACTGAAGCTTTCTTT	CAWSVNPGTEAFF
-	TRBV29-1	TRBD1	TRBJ1-2	TGCAGCGTTTCCAGCTACAGGGGTTTGGACTATGGCTACACCTTC	CSVSSYRGLDYGYTF
few	TRBV11-2	-	TRBJ1-2	TGTGCCAGCAGCTTAGCCCACAGGGCTGATGGCTACACCTTC	CASSLAHRADGYTF
-	TRBV5-1	-	TRBJ2-3	TGCGCCAGCAGCTATCTTCCCAGGGACTTCAGCACAGATACGCAGTATTTT	CASSYLPRDFSTDTQYF
-	TRBV25-1	TRBD1	TRBJ1-2	TGTGCCAGCAGTGACCGGACAGGGGGAATTGGCTACACCTTC	CASSDRTGGIGYTF
few	TRBV7-9	-	TRBJ1-1	TGTGCCAGCAGCTCCGTTTTTGAGAGCGGAGCTTTCTTT	CASSSVFESGAFF
-	TRBV28	-	TRBJ2-1	TGTGCCAGCAGAGACAGACGCTTCTACAATGAGCAGTTCTTC	CASRDRRFYNEQFF
few	TRBV27	TRBD1	TRBJ2-7	TGTGCCAGCAAATCGAGGGGACAGGGCTACGAGCAGTACTTC	CASKSRGQGYEQYF
-	TRBV28	-	TRBJ1-2	TGTGCCATCCGGACCGGGGGAGGCTACACCTTC	CAIRTGGGYTF
-	TRBV18	-	TRBJ2-3	TGTGCCAGCTCACCCCCCACGGGAGATACGCAGTATTTT	CASSPPTGDTQYF
-	TRBV2	-	TRBJ2-3	TGTGCCAGCACGGGCAGGGGCCGCACAGATACGCAGTATTTT	CASTGRGRTDTQYF
-	TRBV28	-	TRBJ1-4	TGTGCCAGCAGTTTATCAGGGGAAAAACTGTTTTTT	CASSLSGEKLFF
-	TRBV7-9	-	TRBJ1-1	TGTGCCAGCAGCTTAAAGGATCGGGGAAGGGACACTGAAGCTTTCTTT	CASSLKDRGRDTEAFF
few	TRBV14	-	TRBJ2-4	TGTGCCAGCAGCCAAGATGAGCGGGCCAAAAACATTCAGTACTTC	CASSQDERAKNIQYF
-	TRBV30	-	TRBJ2-2	TGTGCCTGGAGTTTAAGGACAGTTCGAGGGGAGCTGTTTTTT	CAWSLRTVRGELFF
-	TRBV30	-	TRBJ1-2	TGTGCCTGGAGCCAGGGCGGTAACGGCTACACCTTC	CAWSQGGNGYTF
few	TRBV18	-	TRBJ1-3	TGTGCCAGCTGGACAGAGCTGGGAGGAAACACCATATATTTT	CASWTELGGNTIYF
few	TRBV2	-	TRBJ2-6	TGTGCCAGCAGTACCAGGGCTGGGGCCAACGTCCTGACTTTC	CASSTRAGANVLTF
few	TRBV5-1	-	TRBJ1-1	TGCGCCAGCTCCTCAGGTGCGGGGGCGCTCACTGAAGCTTTCTTT	CASSSGAGALTEAFF
few	TRBV25-1	-	TRBJ2-5	TGTGCCAGCAGTGAAGGTTTGGGGCCCCAAGAGACCCAGTACTTC	CASSEGLGPQETQYF
few	TRBV4-2	TRBD2	TRBJ2-3	TGTGCCAGCAGCCAGCAAGGGGGACTAGCGGGAAAAGATACGCAGTATTTT	CASSQQGGLAGKDTQYF
few	TRBV18	-	TRBJ1-1	TGTGCCAGCTCACCATCGAGGGACACTGAAGCTTTCTTT	CASSPSRDTEAFF